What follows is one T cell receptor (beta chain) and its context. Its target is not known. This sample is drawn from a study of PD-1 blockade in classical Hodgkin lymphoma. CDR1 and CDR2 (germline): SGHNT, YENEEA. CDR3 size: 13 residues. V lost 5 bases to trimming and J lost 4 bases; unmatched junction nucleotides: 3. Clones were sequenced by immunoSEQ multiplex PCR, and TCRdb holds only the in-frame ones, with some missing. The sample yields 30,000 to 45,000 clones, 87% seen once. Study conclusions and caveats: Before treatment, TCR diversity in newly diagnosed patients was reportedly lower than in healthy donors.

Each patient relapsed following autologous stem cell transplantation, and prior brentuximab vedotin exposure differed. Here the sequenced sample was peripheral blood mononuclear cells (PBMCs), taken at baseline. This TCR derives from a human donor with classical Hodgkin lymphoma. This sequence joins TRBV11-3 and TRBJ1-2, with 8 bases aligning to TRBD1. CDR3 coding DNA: TGTGCCAGCAGCGGAACAGGGGGCTATGGCTACACCTTC. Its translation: CASSGTGGYGYTF.